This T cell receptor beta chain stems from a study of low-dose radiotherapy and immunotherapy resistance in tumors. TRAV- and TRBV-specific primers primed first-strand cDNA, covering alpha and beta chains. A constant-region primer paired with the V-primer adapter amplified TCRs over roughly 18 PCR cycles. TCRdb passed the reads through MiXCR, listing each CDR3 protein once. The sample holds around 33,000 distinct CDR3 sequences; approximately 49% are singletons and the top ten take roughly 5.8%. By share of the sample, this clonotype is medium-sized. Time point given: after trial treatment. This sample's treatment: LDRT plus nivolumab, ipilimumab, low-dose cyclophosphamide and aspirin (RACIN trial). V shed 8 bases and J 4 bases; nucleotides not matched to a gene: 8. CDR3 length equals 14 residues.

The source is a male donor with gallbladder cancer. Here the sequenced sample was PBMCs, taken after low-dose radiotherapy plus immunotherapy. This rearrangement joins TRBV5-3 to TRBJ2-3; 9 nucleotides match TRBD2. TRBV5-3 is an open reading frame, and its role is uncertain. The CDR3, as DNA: TGTGCCAGCAGTTGGCGGGGGGGCTCAGATACGCAGTATTTT. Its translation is CASSWRGGSDTQYF.